This T cell receptor (beta chain) was sequenced for a study of control samples from healthy donors and cancer patients. V trimming: 3 bases; J trimming: 1 base; junction bases outside the gene matches: 5. The germline gives CDR1 SGHRS, CDR2 YFSETQ. This CDR3 region has 15 residues. The data were produced by immunoSEQ multiplex PCR, yet TCRdb's version contains in-frame clones alone and is incomplete. The sample yields about 130,000 clones, 75% to 95% seen once. The sequenced material came from blood. The sequence was obtained from a man between 35 and 55 years old in good health. The chain joins TRBV5-1 to TRBJ2-7; TRBD1 agrees at 9 bases. The CDR3 loop is CASSWGQGRSYEQYF. The CDR3 coding sequence is TGCGCCAGCAGCTGGGGACAGGGAAGATCCTACGAGCAGTACTTC. Variable domain in full (rest from reference TRBV5-1 and TRBJ2-7): KAGVTQTPRYLIKTRGQQVTLSCSPISGHRSVSWYQQTPGQGLQFLFEYFSETQRNKGNFPGRFSGRQFSNSRSEMNVSTLELGDSALYLCASSWGQGRSYEQYFGPGTRLTVT.